The 22 T cell receptor beta chains listed next were all sequenced from one sample in a study of tumor-infiltrating lymphocytes in primary liver carcinoma. With a constant-region primer, TCR beta cDNA was made from 500 ng of total RNA. What produced the TCR beta libraries was three nested multiplex PCR rounds using slightly modified ARM-PCR. In the first two PCR rounds, TRBV1-TRBV30 forward primers were paired with a C-beta reverse primer, and each round lasted roughly 9 cycles. MiXCR was run by TCRdb on the multiplex PCR reads, yielding one entry per CDR3 protein. The table includes roughly 100,000 distinct CDR3 sequences, approximately 80% detected once. The source material, about 18-33 mg of unsorted bulk tissue, was used to co-extract RNA and DNA. The specimen sequenced was liver tumor tissue from sampling region 3. Subset noted: tumor region T3, left-lateral pole. These TCRs come from a middle-aged man with primary liver carcinoma and hepatitis B virus infection.

About this clonotype: This likely comes from a read error, as the CDR3 has no conserved phenylalanine or tryptophan at its end. The chain has TRBV28 and TRBJ2-7; D is undetermined. The CDR3 length is 15 residues. Germline V lookup: CDR1 MDHEN, CDR2 SYDVKM. This chain's CDR3 is CVSSPLGYAGSEQYS. The CDR3 bases are TGTGTCAGCAGTCCGCTCGGATATGCTGGCAGCGAGCAGTACTCC.

The CDR3 nucleotides are TGCAGTGCCGGACCCGCCCGAGGACCAGATACGCAGTATTTT. This translates into CSAGPARGPDTQYF. The chain joins TRBV20-1 to TRBJ2-3, with D unresolved. Germline loops: CDR1 DFQATT, CDR2 SNEGSKA (reference sequence). The V and J ends lost 6 bases and 4 bases respectively, with 17 bases between them. The CDR3 has 14 amino acids.

This chain links TRBV11-2 with TRBJ2-5; D gene uncertain. The germline CDR1 and CDR2 sequences are SGHAT and FQNNGV. The ends were cut back, 2 bases at V and 14 bases at J, with 30 bases in the middle. The length of the CDR3 is 17 residues. The chain's CDR3 is CASSLRVAFRLQETQYF. CDR3 DNA: TGTGCCAGCAGCTTAAGGGTCGCTTTCCGACTCCAAGAGACTCAATACTTC.

Concerning this clonotype: Germline and junction disagree at one end, which may indicate a read error. CDR3 region: CVSSSGVSSVGARTNTQYF. The CDR3 region has the DNA TGTGTCAGCAGCTCTGGGGTAAGCTCTGTTGGAGCCCGCACAAATACGCAGTATTTT. The chain links TRBV11-1 to TRBJ2-3; D ambiguous. Germline V gives CDR1 SGHAT, CDR2 FQDESV (reference sequence). The CDR3 spans 19 residues.

A word on this clonotype: The junction departs from germline at one end; a sequencing error may be responsible. The chain carries TRBV5-8 and TRBJ1-1; no clear D gene. The length of the CDR3 is 13 residues. In germline, CDR1 is SGHTS, CDR2 YDEGEE. In DNA form, the CDR3 reads TGTGCCAGCAGTTTGGCCGCAAACACTGAAGCACTCTTT. Protein product: CASSLAANTEALF.

Note on this clonotype: No conserved phenylalanine or tryptophan is present at the end of the CDR3, so a read error is the likely explanation. The V and J genes are TRBV5-1 and TRBJ2-7; 7 positions agree with TRBD2. The CDR3 loop spans 16 amino acids. V gave up 3 bases and J gave up 2 bases; unmatched junction bases: 11. Germline values: CDR1 SGHRS, CDR2 YFSETQ. The CDR3 is CASSSGSTSAAYEQYL. The CDR3 DNA is TGCGCCAGCAGCTCGGGATCTACTAGCGCGGCCTACGAGCAGTACCTC.

V and J are TRBV6-1 and TRBJ1-6; tentatively, D is TRBD1 (5 bases). The germline V gene has CDR1 MNHNS and CDR2 SASEGT. The V end lost 1 base, the J end lost 17 bases, and 21 bases lay between the germline ends. This CDR3 is 15 amino acids long. CDR3 coding DNA: TGTGCCAGCAGTGAAGTCCAGGGAAATAATTCATCCTTCCACTTT. Protein: CASSEVQGNNSSFHF.

In this sample, this clonotype turned up many times. The chain carries TRBV5-4 and TRBJ2-1, with TRBD2 identical over 8 bases. CDR1 is SGHNT, CDR2 YYREEE, per germline (reference sequence). The CDR3 is 15 amino acids. The V gene end was trimmed by 1 base and the J gene end by 7 bases; junction bases not matched to a gene: 7. CDR3 in DNA: TGTGCCAGCAGCTTGTTCGGCCGGGGGGGGAATGAGCAGTTCTTC. This gives the protein CASSLFGRGGNEQFF.

To note about this clonotype: A much larger clonotype is one base distant, so this may be a read error. The chain recombines TRBV29-1 with TRBJ1-1; 7 bases match TRBD1. Germline CDR1 SQVTM, CDR2 ANQGSEA. The J segment lost 11 bases and the V segment lost 7 bases, leaving 10 bases of the junction unmatched. The CDR3 is 11 amino acids. CDR3 DNA: TGCAGCGCTGGTACTGGCAGGGGGGCTTTCTTT. Translation gives CSAGTGRGAFF.

This clonotype is medium-sized. This chain uses TRBV6-1 with TRBJ1-3; TRBD1 is a possible D gene (5 bases). Germline-derived CDR1 and CDR2 are MNHNS and SASEGT. The CDR3 runs 13 residues. The ends were cut back, 10 bases at V and 9 bases at J, with 19 bases in the middle. CDR3 in amino acids: CATYTRGNATIYF. In DNA form, the CDR3 reads TGTGCCACCTATACAAGGGGAAACGCCACCATATATTTT.

This clonotype showed up many times. The chain combines TRBV24-1 with TRBJ2-5; possible D gene TRBD1, 5 bases. The CDR3 has 13 residues. Germline CDR1 reads KGHDR; CDR2 reads SFDVKD. Trimming pared 5 bases from V and 7 bases from J, leaving 13 bases between. The CDR3 DNA sequence: TGTGCCACCAGTGCGGCAGGGATGGGGACCCAGTACTTC. Translated, it gives CATSAAGMGTQYF.

As concerns this clonotype: One junction end disagrees with the germline gene, perhaps due to a read error. The chain employs TRBV6-5 and TRBJ2-5; 8 bases map to TRBD2. CDR3 size: 12 residues. Looked up from germline, CDR1 is MNHEY and CDR2 is SVGAGI. CDR3 nucleotides: TGTGCAAGCAGTAACGGGAGGGTGCCCCAGTACTTC. Protein: CASSNGRVPQYF.

As for this clonotype: One junction end does not reproduce the germline sequence, and a read error may be involved. As DNA, the CDR3 is TGTGCCAGCGGCCAAGACATCGGGTCTCAGTACGAGCAGTACTTC. Translation gives CASGQDIGSQYEQYF. The V gene is TRBV4-2, the J gene TRBJ2-7; D uncertain. The germline CDR1 and CDR2 sequences are LGHNA and YNFKEQ. The length of the CDR3 is 15 residues.

On this clonotype: This could be a read error, since a much larger clone is one nucleotide away. The chain is built from TRBV24-1 and TRBJ2-5, with 7 bases fitting TRBD2. J was trimmed by 3 bases and V by 9 bases; bases with no gene match: 12. The CDR3 sequence is 15 residues long. Germline V gene sequence: CDR1 KGHDR, CDR2 SFDVKD. The chain's CDR3 is CATGGRAGEEETQYF. DNA for the CDR3: TGTGCCACCGGGGGTAGGGCGGGAGAAGAAGAGACCCAGTACTTC.

The chain recombines TRBV9 with TRBJ2-3, with D possibly being TRBD2 (6 bases). V lost 3 bases to trimming and J lost 6 bases, with 20 bases between them. The V gene's germline CDR1 is SGDLS and CDR2 YYNGEE. The length of the CDR3 is 16 residues. CDR3 DNA sequence: TGTGCCAGCAGCGCCTTACCAGCGGGCATCGTGGATACGCAGTATTTT. Translation: CASSALPAGIVDTQYF.

For this clonotype: This may come from a read error, since a much larger clone is one base off. The missing conserved phenylalanine or tryptophan at the end of this CDR3 makes a read error likely. The J gene is TRBJ2-2, the V gene TRBV12-3 or TRBV12-4; 9 positions agree with TRBD1. The V and J ends lost 10 bases and 4 bases, in that order; junction bases with no gene match: 10. CDR3 length: 15 residues. The CDR3 sequence is CANSHDRGGTGELFL. The CDR3 nucleotides read TGTGCCAACAGCCACGACAGGGGGGGCACCGGGGAGCTGTTTCTT.

V gene TRBV29-1 combines with J gene TRBJ2-1; 7 bases align to TRBD1. This CDR3 has 12 residues. Trimming removed 6 bases from V and 9 bases from J; junction bases left unmatched: 8. The germline V gene encodes CDR1 SQVTM and CDR2 ANQGSEA. CDR3 loop: CSVPTGFSEQFF. For the CDR3, the DNA is TGCAGCGTACCGACAGGGTTCAGTGAGCAGTTCTTC.

A word on this clonotype: The CDR3 does not end in the conserved phenylalanine or tryptophan, so this is likely a read error. The V call is TRBV6-2 or TRBV6-3, the J call TRBJ2-7; TRBD2 matches 14 bases. The trim removed 8 bases at V and 2 bases at J, leaving 2 bases unmatched. The CDR3 runs 14 residues. Germline values: CDR1 MNHEY, CDR2 SVGEGT. CDR3 sequence: CASRLAGGTYEQYS. The DNA for the CDR3 is TGTGCCAGCCGACTAGCGGGGGGGACCTACGAGCAGTACTCC.

Points on this clonotype: One end of the junction fails to match germline, which may point to a read error. The V call is TRBV12-3 or TRBV12-4, the J call TRBJ1-4, with a tentative D call TRBD1 (6 bases). This CDR3 has 15 residues. DNA of the CDR3: TGTGCCAGCTGTTTATGGGGGGCGCCGGGGGAAAAACTGTTTTTT. The encoded protein is CASCLWGAPGEKLFF.

This clonotype has at least ten counts. The junction does not match germline at one end; this may be a read error. V gene TRBV6-1 combines with J gene TRBJ2-1, with D possibly matching TRBD2 (6 bases). In germline, CDR1 is MNHNS, CDR2 SASEGT. This CDR3 has 15 residues. As DNA, the CDR3 is TGTGCCAGCAACCGAGGCGGGGTCTCCCACAATGAGCAGTTCTTC. Translation gives CASNRGGVSHNEQFF.

In the case of this clonotype: The junction shows a germline mismatch at one end, possibly a read error. The J gene is TRBJ1-1, the V gene TRBV5-1; TRBD1 is a possible D gene (5 bases). Germline CDR1 reads SGHRS; CDR2 reads YFSETQ. The CDR3 runs to 15 residues. The CDR3 loop is CASSVNKVADIEAFF. The CDR3 DNA is TGCGCCAGCAGCGTAAACAAGGTGGCGGACATTGAAGCTTTCTTC.

A remark on this clonotype: One junction end disagrees with the germline gene, perhaps due to a read error. The chain carries TRBV11-2 and TRBJ2-1, with D perhaps TRBD1 (5 bases). The CDR3 covers 17 residues. The germline V gene encodes CDR1 SGHAT and CDR2 FQNNGV. The CDR3 coding sequence is TGTACCAGCAGCTTAGATAGGGGCGCTAGGTTCTACAATGAGCAGTTCTTC. As protein: CTSSLDRGARFYNEQFF.